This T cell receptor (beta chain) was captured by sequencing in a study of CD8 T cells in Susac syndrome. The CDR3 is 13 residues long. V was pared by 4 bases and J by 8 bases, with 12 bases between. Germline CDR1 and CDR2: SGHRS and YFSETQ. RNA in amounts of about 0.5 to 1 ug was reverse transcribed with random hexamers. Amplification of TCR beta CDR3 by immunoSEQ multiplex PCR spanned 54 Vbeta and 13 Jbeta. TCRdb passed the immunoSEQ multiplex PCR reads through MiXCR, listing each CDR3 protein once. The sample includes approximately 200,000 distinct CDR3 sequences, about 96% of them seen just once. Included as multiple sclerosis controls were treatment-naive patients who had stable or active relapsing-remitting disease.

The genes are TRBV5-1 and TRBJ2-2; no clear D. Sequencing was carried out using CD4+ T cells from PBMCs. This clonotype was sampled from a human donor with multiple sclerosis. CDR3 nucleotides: TGCGCCAGCAGCCTGCTAACCGTAGGGGAGCTGTTTTTT. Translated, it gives CASSLLTVGELFF.